This T cell receptor beta chain was captured by sequencing in a study of cytomegalovirus exposure and HLA in healthy donors. PCR involved 60 Vbeta and 13 Jbeta primers. TCRdb keeps only in-frame clones here, not all; method: immunoSEQ multiplex PCR. This table has 80,000 to 100,000 clones, 55% to 70% appearing once. From germline, CDR1 is LGHNA and CDR2 YSLEER. The V end lost 4 bases, the J end lost 0 bases, and 6 bases lay between the germline ends. The CDR3 is 13 amino acids. The source is a woman between 40 and 55 years old in good health and CMV-seropositive. This chain connects TRBV4-3 to TRBJ1-1, with D possibly being TRBD1 (5 bases). Sequencing was carried out using PBMCs. The CDR3 nucleotides read TGCGCCAGCAGCCGACAGCTGAACACTGAAGCTTTCTTT. It yields the protein CASSRQLNTEAFF.